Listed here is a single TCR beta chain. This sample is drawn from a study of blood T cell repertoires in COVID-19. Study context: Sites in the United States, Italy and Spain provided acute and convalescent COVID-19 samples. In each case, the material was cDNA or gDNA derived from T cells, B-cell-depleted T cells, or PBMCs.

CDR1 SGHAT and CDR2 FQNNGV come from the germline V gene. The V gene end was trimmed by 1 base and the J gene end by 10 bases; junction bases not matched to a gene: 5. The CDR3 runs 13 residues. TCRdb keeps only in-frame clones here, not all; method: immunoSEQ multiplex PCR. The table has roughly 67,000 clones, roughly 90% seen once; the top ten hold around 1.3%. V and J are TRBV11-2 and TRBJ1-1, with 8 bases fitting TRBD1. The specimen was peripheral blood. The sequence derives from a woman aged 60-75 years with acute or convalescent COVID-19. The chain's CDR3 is CASSLAGGEVAFF. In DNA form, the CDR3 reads TGTGCCAGCAGCTTAGCAGGGGGCGAGGTAGCTTTCTTT.